This section outlines one T cell receptor beta chain sequence together with its context. Its specificity is not known. The entry originates in a study of cytomegalovirus exposure and HLA in healthy donors. Study observations and caveats: TCR beta V- and J-gene trimming was later associated with a missense DCLRE1C variant.

Amplification used 60 Vbeta primers and 13 Jbeta primers. Clones were sequenced by immunoSEQ multiplex PCR, and TCRdb holds only the in-frame ones, with some missing. Among roughly 100,000 clones listed, roughly four fifths were seen once. Germline V lookup: CDR1 KGHSH, CDR2 LQKENI. V dropped 4 bases and J dropped 3 bases, with 14 bases sitting between them. CDR3 length: 15 residues. The chain has TRBV18 and TRBJ2-3, with D uncertain. The source of this sequence is a woman between 50 and 59 years old in good health and CMV-seropositive. What was sequenced was PBMCs. CDR3 bases: TGTGCCAGCTCACTCCTGGGCCTTAAGACAGATACGCAGTATTTT. Its protein is CASSLLGLKTDTQYF.